The 17 T cell receptor beta chains presented below share a single source sample, sequenced in a study of T cell responses to AZD1222 COVID-19 vaccine. Clones were sequenced by immunoSEQ multiplex PCR, and TCRdb holds only the in-frame ones, with some missing. Here the sample spans roughly 150,000 clones, about 90% being singletons. Sequenced here: peripheral blood, sampled on day 0 of AZD1222 vaccination. Receptor source: an adult in good health.

The rearrangement links TRBV6-1 to TRBJ1-2; 7 nucleotides match TRBD1. Germline V gene data show CDR1 as MNHNS and CDR2 as SASEGT. This CDR3 contains 15 residues. V lost 1 base to trimming and J lost 5 bases; unmatched junction nucleotides: 7. In nucleotides, the CDR3 is TGTGCCAGCAGTGAAGTAGTAAGGGGGCCGTATGGCTACACCTTC. It codes for CASSEVVRGPYGYTF.

This chain joins TRBV19 and TRBJ1-1; D is undetermined. The V end was cut by 3 bases, the J end by 6 bases, with 11 bases between. The germline V gene has CDR1 LNHDA and CDR2 SQIVND (reference sequence). The CDR3 is 13 amino acids. The DNA of the CDR3 is TGTGCCAGTAGTATGAGGCCGGAGTCTGAAGCTTTCTTT. Protein sequence: CASSMRPESEAFF.

The chain couples TRBV21-1 to TRBJ2-1. TRBV21-1 is a pseudogene. CDR3 length: 19 residues. CDR3 in amino acids: CASSPPGQGPSNSYNEQFF. DNA of the CDR3: TGTGCCAGCAGCCCCCCAGGCCAGGGTCCTAGCAACTCCTACAATGAGCAGTTCTTC.

The V gene is TRBV7-2, the J gene TRBJ1-2; TRBD1 might be the D (5 bases). V lost 5 bases to trimming and J lost 2 bases, with 21 bases between them. This CDR3 region has 17 residues. The V gene's germline CDR1 is SGHTA and CDR2 FQGNSA. The CDR3: CASSPPEPVDRNYGYTF. The CDR3 region has the DNA TGTGCCAGCAGCCCCCCAGAACCCGTTGACAGAAACTATGGCTACACCTTC.

The gene calls are TRBV11-3 and TRBJ2-1; 10 nucleotides agree with TRBD2. The J segment lost 7 bases and the V segment lost 1 base, leaving 4 bases of the junction unmatched. The CDR3 consists of 15 residues. Looked up from germline, CDR1 is SGHNT and CDR2 is YENEEA. CDR3: CASSLGAGGRNEQFF. The CDR3 DNA reads TGTGCCAGCAGCTTAGGAGCGGGGGGGCGGAATGAGCAGTTCTTC.

J is TRBJ1-2 and V is TRBV25-1, with D maybe TRBD1 (5 bases). V was clipped by 4 bases and J by 8 bases, with 11 bases between them. This CDR3 spans 12 amino acids. From germline, CDR1 is MGHDK and CDR2 SYGVNS. DNA for the CDR3: TGTGCCAGCAGTGCCGGGGCACGGGGCTACACCTTC. Its protein is CASSAGARGYTF.

The sample holds a few counts of this clone. This chain links TRBV4-3 with TRBJ2-3; 9 bases fit TRBD2. Germline lookup yields CDR1 LGHNA and CDR2 YSLEER. The V and J ends lost 5 bases and 3 bases, in that order; junction bases with no gene match: 9. This CDR3 comprises 16 residues. CDR3 in DNA: TGCGCCAGCAGCTGGAGTAGCGGGAGTAGAACAGATACGCAGTATTTT. It translates to CASSWSSGSRTDTQYF.

The genes are TRBV30 and TRBJ2-7, with D hard to call. CDR3 length equals 13 residues. Trimming took off 3 bases at V and 4 bases at J, with 13 bases between the two ends. Germline CDR1 and CDR2: GTSNPN and SVGIG (reference sequence). The CDR3 DNA follows: TGTGCCTGGAGATTCGCCGGCGAGTACGAGCAGTACTTC. Translation: CAWRFAGEYEQYF.

CDR3 nucleotides: TGTGCCAGCAGTTTTGCCGCACCCGGCCAAGAGACCCAGTACTTC. Translation gives CASSFAAPGQETQYF. The J gene is TRBJ2-5, the V gene TRBV27; no definite D call. The CDR3 is 15 amino acids. Trimming stripped 3 bases from V and 1 base from J, with 12 bases between. Germline values: CDR1 MNHEY, CDR2 SMNVEV (reference sequence).

The V and J genes are TRBV10-2 and TRBJ1-2, with 9 bases lining up with TRBD1. This CDR3 region has 13 residues. The V gene end was trimmed by 8 bases and the J gene end by 5 bases; junction bases not matched to a gene: 6. Germline CDR1 and CDR2: WSHSY and SAAADI. CDR3 DNA sequence: TGCGCCAGCGCCGACAGGGGGGGGTATGGCTACACCTTC. Translating it yields CASADRGGYGYTF.

The chain employs TRBV4-3 and TRBJ2-5; TRBD1 is a possible D gene (5 bases). This CDR3 has 14 residues. Germline CDR1 LGHNA, CDR2 YSLEER. Trimming shortened V by 4 bases and J by 5 bases, and 14 bases separated the two germline ends. This chain's CDR3 is CASSRKGARETQYF. CDR3 coding DNA: TGCGCCAGCAGCCGAAAAGGGGCTAGGGAGACCCAGTACTTC.

V is TRBV7-2 and J is TRBJ2-5; 7 nucleotides line up with TRBD1. The CDR3 runs 13 residues. The V gene end was trimmed by 5 bases and the J gene end by 2 bases; junction bases not matched to a gene: 2. CDR1 is SGHTA, CDR2 FQGNSA, per germline. Here the CDR3 DNA reads TGTGCCAGCAGCCGGGGACAGCAAGAGACCCAGTACTTC. Translated: CASSRGQQETQYF.

The chain recombines TRBV20-1 with TRBJ1-6, with D perhaps TRBD1 (5 bases). V was shortened by 5 bases and J by 15 bases, with 14 bases between the two germline ends. The germline V gene has CDR1 DFQATT and CDR2 SNEGSKA (reference sequence). The length of the CDR3 is 11 residues. CDR3 residues: CSAFRDPHLHF. CDR3 bases: TGCAGTGCTTTTCGGGACCCGCACCTCCACTTT.

This chain connects TRBV6-2 or TRBV6-3 to TRBJ2-3; 9 nucleotides align to TRBD2. This CDR3 is 18 amino acids long. The germline gives CDR1 MNHEY, CDR2 SVGEGT. Trimming at V came to 2 bases and at J to 6 bases, leaving 15 bases not matched to a gene. Written as DNA, the CDR3 is TGTGCCAGCAGTTACCCCATATTCTCTAGCGGGACATTCGATACGCAGTATTTT. This encodes CASSYPIFSSGTFDTQYF.

The chain is built from TRBV19 and TRBJ1-2; D gene ambiguous. Trimming took off 7 bases at V and 8 bases at J, with 23 bases between the two ends. The germline CDR1 and CDR2 sequences are LNHDA and SQIVND (reference sequence). The CDR3 runs 15 residues. CDR3 nucleotide sequence: TGTGCCAGTACCCCGCAAGGTATCTCGTCCGGAGGCTACACCTTC. Its protein product is CASTPQGISSGGYTF.

There are a few counts of this clone. The rearrangement joins TRBV9 to TRBJ2-7; 10 bases match TRBD2. In germline, CDR1 is SGDLS, CDR2 YYNGEE. CDR3 length: 16 amino acids. Trimming took 0 bases from V and 2 from J; bases not matched to a gene: 5. CDR3 coding DNA: TGTGCCAGCAGCGTAGGGCTAGCGGGAGTTCCCTACGAGCAGTACTTC. Translating gives CASSVGLAGVPYEQYF.

The gene calls are TRBV24-1 and TRBJ1-2; D is perhaps TRBD1 (6 bases). The V end was cut by 9 bases, the J end by 5 bases, with 12 bases between. This CDR3 is built from 12 residues. Germline V gives CDR1 KGHDR, CDR2 SFDVKD. The CDR3 region is CATYREGYGYTF. The CDR3 DNA reads TGTGCCACCTACAGGGAGGGGTATGGCTACACCTTC.